The 7 T cell receptor beta chains below all came from one sample that was sequenced in a study of blood T cells in healthy people across ages. A sample-barcoded 5' primer and a J-beta primer mix were used in a second PCR of roughly 6 to 11 cycles. MiXCR, run by TCRdb on the 5' RACE reads, gives a single entry per CDR3 protein. In the table there are about 1.4 million distinct CDR3 sequences, around 59% of which are singletons. The sequenced sample was blood. The source is a man aged 18 to 29 in good health.

This clonotype was counted a few times. V usage is TRBV15 and J usage is TRBJ2-1; either TRBD1 or TRBD2 may supply D (5 bases each). V lost 1 base to trimming and J lost 7 bases, with 20 bases between them. This CDR3 is 17 amino acids long. The germline V gene has CDR1 LNHNV and CDR2 YYDKDF (reference sequence). In DNA, the CDR3 is TGTGCCACCAGCAGAGGAGCCGGGACCCCCCGAGGAAATGAGCAGTTCTTC. The encoded protein is CATSRGAGTPRGNEQFF.

Details on this clonotype: Sequence at one end of the junction differs from germline and may be a read error. The chain recombines TRBV7-6 with TRBJ2-1, with D perhaps TRBD1 (6 bases). The CDR3 is 14 amino acids. Germline-derived CDR1 and CDR2 are SGHVS and FNYEAQ. The CDR3 bases are TGTGCCAGCAGCGCGGACAGCTCCTACACTGAGCAGTTCTTC. It codes for CASSADSSYTEQFF.

This clonotype has just a few counts. The chain couples TRBV4-1 to TRBJ2-4; D is possibly TRBD2 (5 bases). CDR3 length: 14 amino acids. From germline, CDR1 is MGHRA and CDR2 YSYEKL. Trimming shortened V by 0 bases and J by 4 bases, and 7 bases separated the two germline ends. This CDR3 is CASSQEEVKNIQYF. The CDR3 DNA sequence: TGCGCCAGCAGCCAAGAGGAGGTGAAAAACATTCAGTACTTC.

This clonotype was detected ten times or more. At one boundary the junction diverges from the germline segment, which might be a read error. This chain uses TRBV12-3 or TRBV12-4 with TRBJ2-1, with a tentative D call TRBD2 (6 bases). The length of the CDR3 is 13 residues. CDR3 in DNA: TGCGCCAGCAGCCTTGGGGGGAGGAATGAGCAGTTCTTC. Its translation: CASSLGGRNEQFF.

This clonotype was counted only a few times. The V call is TRBV29-1, the J call TRBJ2-7; possibly TRBD2 for D (5 bases). In germline, CDR1 is SQVTM, CDR2 ANQGSEA. V lost 6 bases and J lost 6, with 18 bases in between. This CDR3 contains 13 residues. CDR3 sequence (DNA): TGCAGCGTCCACGGACTGCTAGGTGGCGAGCAGTACTTC. This gives the protein CSVHGLLGGEQYF.

The chain has TRBV20-1 and TRBJ1-6, with D possibly being TRBD1 (6 bases). Trimming took off 8 bases at V and 4 bases at J, with 12 bases between the two ends. The CDR3 sequence is 13 residues long. CDR1 is DFQATT and CDR2 is SNEGSKA in the germline V gene (reference sequence). The CDR3 DNA follows: TGCAGTACCCGGGACACGTATAATTCACCCCTCCACTTT. Translating gives CSTRDTYNSPLHF.

The rearrangement joins TRBV6-6 to TRBJ2-7; D gene uncertain. Germline V CDR1 and CDR2: MNHNY, SVGAGI (reference sequence). V was clipped by 6 bases and J by 5 bases, with 11 bases between them. The CDR3 is 12 residues long. CDR3 region: CASRLMLDEQYF. CDR3 nucleotide sequence: TGTGCCAGCAGACTAATGTTGGACGAGCAGTACTTC.